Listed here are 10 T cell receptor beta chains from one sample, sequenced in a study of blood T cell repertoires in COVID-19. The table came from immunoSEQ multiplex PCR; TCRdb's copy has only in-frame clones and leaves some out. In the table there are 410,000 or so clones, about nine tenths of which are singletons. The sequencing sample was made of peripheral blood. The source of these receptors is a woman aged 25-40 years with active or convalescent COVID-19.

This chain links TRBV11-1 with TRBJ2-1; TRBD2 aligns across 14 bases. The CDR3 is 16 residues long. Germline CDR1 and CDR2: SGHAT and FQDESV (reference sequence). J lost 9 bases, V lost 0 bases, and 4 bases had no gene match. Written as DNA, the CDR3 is TGTGCCAGCAGCTTAGCGCAGACTAGCGGGAGGGTTGAGCAGTTCTTC. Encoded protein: CASSLAQTSGRVEQFF.

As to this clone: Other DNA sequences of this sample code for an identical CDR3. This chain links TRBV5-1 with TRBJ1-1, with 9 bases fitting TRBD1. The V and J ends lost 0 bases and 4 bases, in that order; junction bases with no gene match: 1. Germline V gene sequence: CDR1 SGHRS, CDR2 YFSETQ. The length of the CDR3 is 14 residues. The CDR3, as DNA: TGCGCCAGCAGCTTGGACAGGGGGCGCACTGAAGCTTTCTTT. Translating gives CASSLDRGRTEAFF.

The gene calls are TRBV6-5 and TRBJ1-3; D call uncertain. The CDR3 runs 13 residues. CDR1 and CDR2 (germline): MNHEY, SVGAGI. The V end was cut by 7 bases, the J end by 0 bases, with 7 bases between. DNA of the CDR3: TGTGCCAGCAACGAGGGCTCTGGAAACACCATATATTTT. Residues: CASNEGSGNTIYF.

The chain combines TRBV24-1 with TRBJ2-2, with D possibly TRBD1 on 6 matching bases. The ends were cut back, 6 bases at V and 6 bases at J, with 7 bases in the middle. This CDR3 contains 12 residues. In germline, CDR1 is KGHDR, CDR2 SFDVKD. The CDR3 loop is CATSQGSGELFF. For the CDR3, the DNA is TGTGCCACCAGTCAGGGGTCCGGGGAGCTGTTTTTT.

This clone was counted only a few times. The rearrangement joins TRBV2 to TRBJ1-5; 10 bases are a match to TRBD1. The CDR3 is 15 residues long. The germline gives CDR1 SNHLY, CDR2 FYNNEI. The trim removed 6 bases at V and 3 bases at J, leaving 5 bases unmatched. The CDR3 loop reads CASSETGGDNQPQHF. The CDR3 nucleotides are TGTGCCAGCAGCGAGACAGGGGGCGACAATCAGCCCCAGCATTTT.

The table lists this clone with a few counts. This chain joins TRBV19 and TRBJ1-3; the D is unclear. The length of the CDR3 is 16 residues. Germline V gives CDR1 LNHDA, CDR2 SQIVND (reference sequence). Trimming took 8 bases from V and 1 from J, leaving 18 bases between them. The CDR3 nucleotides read TGTGCCAGTCGCGATTCCATTTCTCCTTCTGGAAACACCATATATTTT. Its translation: CASRDSISPSGNTIYF.

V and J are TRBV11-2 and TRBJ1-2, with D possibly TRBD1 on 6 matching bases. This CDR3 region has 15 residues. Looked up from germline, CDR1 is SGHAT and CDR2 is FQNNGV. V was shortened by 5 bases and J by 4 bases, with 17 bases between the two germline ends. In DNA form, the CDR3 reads TGTGCCAGCAGCCGCACGACACGGACAGTCTATGGCTACACCTTC. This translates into CASSRTTRTVYGYTF.

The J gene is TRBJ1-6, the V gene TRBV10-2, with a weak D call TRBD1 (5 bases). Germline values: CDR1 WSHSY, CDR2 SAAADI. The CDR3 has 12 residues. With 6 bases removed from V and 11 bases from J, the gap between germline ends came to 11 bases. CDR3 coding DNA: TGCGCCAGCAGCGCAGGGAATACACCCCTCCACTTT. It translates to CASSAGNTPLHF.

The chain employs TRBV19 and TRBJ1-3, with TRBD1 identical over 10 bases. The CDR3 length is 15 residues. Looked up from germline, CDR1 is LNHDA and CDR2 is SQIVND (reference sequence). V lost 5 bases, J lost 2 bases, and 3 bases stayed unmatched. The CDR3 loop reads CASSQGTGAGNTIYF. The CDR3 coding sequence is TGTGCCAGTAGTCAAGGGACAGGGGCTGGAAACACCATATATTTT.

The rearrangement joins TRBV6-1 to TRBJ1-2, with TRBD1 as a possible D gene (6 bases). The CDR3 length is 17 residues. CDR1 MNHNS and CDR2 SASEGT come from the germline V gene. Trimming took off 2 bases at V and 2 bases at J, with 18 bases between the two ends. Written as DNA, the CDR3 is TGTGCCAGCAGTGAACGATCCTCGACCAGGGGAAACTATGGCTACACCTTC. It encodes CASSERSSTRGNYGYTF.